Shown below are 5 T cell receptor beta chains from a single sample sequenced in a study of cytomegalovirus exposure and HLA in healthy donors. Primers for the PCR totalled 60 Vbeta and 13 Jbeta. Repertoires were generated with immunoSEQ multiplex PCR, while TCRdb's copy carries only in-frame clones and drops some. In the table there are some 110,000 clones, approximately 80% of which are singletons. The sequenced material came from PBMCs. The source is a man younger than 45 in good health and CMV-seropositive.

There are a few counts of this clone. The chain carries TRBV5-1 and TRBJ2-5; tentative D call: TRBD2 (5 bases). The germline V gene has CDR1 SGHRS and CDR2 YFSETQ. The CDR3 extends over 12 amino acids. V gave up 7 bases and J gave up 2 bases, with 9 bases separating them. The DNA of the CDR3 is TGCGCCAGCGGCGAGCGGCAAGAGACCCAGTACTTC. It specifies CASGERQETQYF.

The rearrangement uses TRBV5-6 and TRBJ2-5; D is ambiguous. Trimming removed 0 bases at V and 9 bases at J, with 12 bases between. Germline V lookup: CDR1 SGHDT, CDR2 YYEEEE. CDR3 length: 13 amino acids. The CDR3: CASSLASSTSQYF. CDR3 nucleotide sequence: TGTGCCAGCAGCTTGGCGTCGAGTACGTCCCAGTACTTC.

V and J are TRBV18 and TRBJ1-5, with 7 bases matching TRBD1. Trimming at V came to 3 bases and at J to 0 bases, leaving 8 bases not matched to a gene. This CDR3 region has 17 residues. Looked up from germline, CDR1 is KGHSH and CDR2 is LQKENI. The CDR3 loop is CASSPLGQANSNQPQHF. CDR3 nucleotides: TGTGCCAGCTCACCCCTTGGACAGGCAAATAGCAATCAGCCCCAGCATTTT.

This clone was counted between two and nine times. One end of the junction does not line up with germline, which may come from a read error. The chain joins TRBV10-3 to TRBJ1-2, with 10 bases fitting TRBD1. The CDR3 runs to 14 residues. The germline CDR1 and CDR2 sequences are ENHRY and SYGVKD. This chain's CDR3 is CVIRPGTGDYGYTF. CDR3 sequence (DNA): TGTGTCATCCGCCCCGGGACAGGGGACTACGGCTACACCTTC.

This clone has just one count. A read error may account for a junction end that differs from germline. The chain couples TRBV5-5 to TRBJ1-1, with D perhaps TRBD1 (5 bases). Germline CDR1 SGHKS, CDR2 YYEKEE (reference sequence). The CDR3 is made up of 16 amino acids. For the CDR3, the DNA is TGTGCCAGCACCTTGCACCGTGGGGCGCGGGGCACTGAAGCTTTCTTT. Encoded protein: CASTLHRGARGTEAFF.